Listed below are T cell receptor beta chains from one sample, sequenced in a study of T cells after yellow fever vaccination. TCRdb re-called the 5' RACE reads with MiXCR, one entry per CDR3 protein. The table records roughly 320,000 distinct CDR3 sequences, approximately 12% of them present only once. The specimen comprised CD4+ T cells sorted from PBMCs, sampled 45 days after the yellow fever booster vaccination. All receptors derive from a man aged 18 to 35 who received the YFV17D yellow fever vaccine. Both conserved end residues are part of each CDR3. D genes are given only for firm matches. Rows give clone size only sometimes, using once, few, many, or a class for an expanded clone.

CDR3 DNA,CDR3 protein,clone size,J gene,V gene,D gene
TGTGCCAGCAGCCCTACACCTTACAATGAGCAGTTCTTC,CASSPTPYNEQFF,many,TRBJ2-1,TRBV3-1,.
TGCGCCAGCAGCCAAGATCGGGGCAGGGGGCATGGCTACACCTTC,CASSQDRGRGHGYTF,.,TRBJ1-2,TRBV4-3,TRBD1
TGTGCCAGCAGTTACCTAAGACAAAACACTGAAGCTTTCTTT,CASSYLRQNTEAFF,.,TRBJ1-1,TRBV6-5,.
TGTGCCAGCAGCGGGACTTCCTACGAGCAGTACTTC,CASSGTSYEQYF,many,TRBJ2-7,TRBV5-6,.
TGCGCCAGCAGCTTGTCTTCGGGGCAGGGGATGGACACTGAAGCTTTCTTT,CASSLSSGQGMDTEAFF,many,TRBJ1-1,TRBV5-1,.
TGTGCCAGTAGTATAAATCGGCCGGAATCCTATGGCTACACCTTC,CASSINRPESYGYTF,.,TRBJ1-2,TRBV19,.
TGTGCCAGCAGTCTGGGACTAGCGACCGGCGAGACCCAGTACTTC,CASSLGLATGETQYF,many,TRBJ2-5,TRBV28,TRBD2
TGCGCCAGCAGCCCACGTCTCCGGGACAGTAAAGCTTTCTTT,CASSPRLRDSKAFF,.,TRBJ1-1,TRBV4-1,TRBD1
TGCAGTGCCCCAACTAGCCCCGGCGGGGAGCTGTTTTTT,CSAPTSPGGELFF,few,TRBJ2-2,TRBV20-1,.
TGTGCCAGCAGCTTTTTGACCGTCCGTGAAAAACTGTTTTTT,CASSFLTVREKLFF,.,TRBJ1-4,TRBV5-6,.
TGTGCCAGCAGATGGGGGGGAGCAGGAGTCACCGGGGAGCTGTTTTTT,CASRWGGAGVTGELFF,.,TRBJ2-2,TRBV7-2,TRBD2
TGTGCCAGCAGCCCATCGACTAGCGGGGGAGTTCAGACCCAGTACTTC,CASSPSTSGGVQTQYF,.,TRBJ2-5,TRBV7-2,TRBD2
TGTGTCACCAGCAGCTCCCTAGCGGGGGGGCCGTGGGAGACCCAGTACTTC,CVTSSSLAGGPWETQYF,.,TRBJ2-5,TRBV15,TRBD2
TGCGCCAGCAGGCCCCAGTCGAGTGGAAACACCATATATTTT,CASRPQSSGNTIYF,few,TRBJ1-3,TRBV5-1,.
TGTGCCAGCAGCCTCGGTCCGCCGGAGACCCAGTACTTC,CASSLGPPETQYF,.,TRBJ2-5,TRBV7-2,.
TGTGCCAGCAGTTTAAGGCGGGGGGCAACCTACGAGCAGTACTTC,CASSLRRGATYEQYF,few,TRBJ2-7,TRBV12-3/TRBV12-4,TRBD2